The clone carrying this T cell receptor (beta chain) was detected ten times or more. The record originates from a study of T cells in Graves' hyperthyroidism and ophthalmopathy. RNA transcripts served as the template for amplifying TCR beta CDR3 regions. The HTBI primer set drove a first-round RT-PCR of the TCR CDR3. TCRdb independently ran MiXCR on the multiplex PCR reads; one entry per CDR3 protein. The sample shows some 92,000 distinct CDR3 sequences, around 37% of them seen only once. The CDR3 sequence is 14 residues long. Trimming stripped 5 bases from V and 4 bases from J, with 14 bases between. The germline V gene encodes CDR1 MDHEN and CDR2 SYDVKM.

The chain links TRBV28 to TRBJ1-2, with no clear D. This TCR came from a woman aged 25 to 39 with Graves' hyperthyroidism. The sequenced material came from peripheral blood or thyroid tissue (not recorded which). DNA of the CDR3: TGTGCCAGCAGTGGGTTGTGGGCGACCTATGGCTACACCTTC. Translating gives CASSGLWATYGYTF.